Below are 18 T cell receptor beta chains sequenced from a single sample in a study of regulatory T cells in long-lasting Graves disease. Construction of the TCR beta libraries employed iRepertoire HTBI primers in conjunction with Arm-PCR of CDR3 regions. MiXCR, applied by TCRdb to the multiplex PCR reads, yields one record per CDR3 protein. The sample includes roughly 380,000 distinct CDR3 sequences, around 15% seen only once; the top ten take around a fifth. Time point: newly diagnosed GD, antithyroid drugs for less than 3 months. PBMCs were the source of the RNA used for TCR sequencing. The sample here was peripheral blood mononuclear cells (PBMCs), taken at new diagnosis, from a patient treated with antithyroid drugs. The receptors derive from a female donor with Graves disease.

The DNA for the CDR3 is TGCAGTGCTGGAAAAAGCAATCAGCCCCAGCATTTT. This gives the protein CSAGKSNQPQHF. The chain links TRBV20-1 to TRBJ1-5; D is unclear. Germline V gene data show CDR1 as DFQATT and CDR2 as SNEGSKA (reference sequence). CDR3 length: 12 residues. V was pared by 5 bases and J by 1 base, with 6 bases between.

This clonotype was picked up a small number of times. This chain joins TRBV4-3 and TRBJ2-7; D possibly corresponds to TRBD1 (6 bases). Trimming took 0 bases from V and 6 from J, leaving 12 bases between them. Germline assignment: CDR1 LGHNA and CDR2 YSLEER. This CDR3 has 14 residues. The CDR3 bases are TGCGCCAGCAGCCAAGATCGAGGGGGTACCGAGCAGTACTTC. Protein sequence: CASSQDRGGTEQYF.

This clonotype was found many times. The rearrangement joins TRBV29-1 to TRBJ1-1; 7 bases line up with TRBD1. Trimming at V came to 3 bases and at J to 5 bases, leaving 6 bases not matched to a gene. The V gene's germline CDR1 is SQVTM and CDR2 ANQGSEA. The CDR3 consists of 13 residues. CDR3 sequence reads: CSVEGTVGTEAFF. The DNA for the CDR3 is TGCAGCGTTGAGGGGACAGTAGGAACTGAAGCTTTCTTT. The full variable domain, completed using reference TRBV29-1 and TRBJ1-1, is SAVISQKPSRDICQRGTSLTIQCQVDSQVTMMFWYRQQPGQSLTLIATANQGSEATYESGFVIDKFPISRPNLTFSTLTVSNMSPEDSSIYLCSVEGTVGTEAFFGQGTRLTVV.

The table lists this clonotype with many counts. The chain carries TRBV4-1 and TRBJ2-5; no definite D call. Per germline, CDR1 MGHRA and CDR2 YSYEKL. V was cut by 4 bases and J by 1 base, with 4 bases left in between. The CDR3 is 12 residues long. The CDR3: CASSRPQETQYF. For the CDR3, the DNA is TGCGCCAGCAGCCGCCCCCAAGAGACCCAGTACTTC.

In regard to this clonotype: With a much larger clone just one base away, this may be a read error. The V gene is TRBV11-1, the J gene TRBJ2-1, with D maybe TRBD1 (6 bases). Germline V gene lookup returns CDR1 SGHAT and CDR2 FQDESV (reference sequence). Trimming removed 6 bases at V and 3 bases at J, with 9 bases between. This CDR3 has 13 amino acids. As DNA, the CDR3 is TGTGCCAGCAGGTCACAGGGCTACAATGAGCAGTTCTTC. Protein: CASRSQGYNEQFF. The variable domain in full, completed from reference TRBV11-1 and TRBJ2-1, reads EAEVAQSPRYKITEKSQAVAFWCDPISGHATLYWYRQILGQGPELLVQFQDESVVDDSQLPKDRFSAERLKGVDSTLKIQPAELGDSAMYLCASRSQGYNEQFFGPGTRLTVL.

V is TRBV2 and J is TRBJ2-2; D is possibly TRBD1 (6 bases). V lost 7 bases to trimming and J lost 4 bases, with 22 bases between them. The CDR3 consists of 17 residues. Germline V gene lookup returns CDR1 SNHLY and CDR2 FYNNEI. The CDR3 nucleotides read TGTGCCAGCATCCGGGACGGAGGCACCAGGGGCACCGGGGAGCTGTTTTTT. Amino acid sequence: CASIRDGGTRGTGELFF.

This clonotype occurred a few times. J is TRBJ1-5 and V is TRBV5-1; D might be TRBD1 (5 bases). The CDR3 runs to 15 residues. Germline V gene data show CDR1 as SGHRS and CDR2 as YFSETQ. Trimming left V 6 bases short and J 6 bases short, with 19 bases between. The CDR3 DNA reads TGCGCCAGCACGCTGGGACTACGGGGTTGTCAGCCCCAGCATTTT. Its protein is CASTLGLRGCQPQHF. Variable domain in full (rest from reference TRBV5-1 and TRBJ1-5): KAGVTQTPRYLIKTRGQQVTLSCSPISGHRSVSWYQQTPGQGLQFLFEYFSETQRNKGNFPGRFSGRQFSNSRSEMNVSTLELGDSALYLCASTLGLRGCQPQHFGDGTRLSIL.

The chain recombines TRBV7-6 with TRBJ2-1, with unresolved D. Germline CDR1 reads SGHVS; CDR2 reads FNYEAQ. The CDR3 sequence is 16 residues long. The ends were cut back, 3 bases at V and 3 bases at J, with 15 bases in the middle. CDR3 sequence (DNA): TGTGCCAGCAGCTTTCTAGGAGTAGGAAACTACAATGAGCAGTTCTTC. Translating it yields CASSFLGVGNYNEQFF.

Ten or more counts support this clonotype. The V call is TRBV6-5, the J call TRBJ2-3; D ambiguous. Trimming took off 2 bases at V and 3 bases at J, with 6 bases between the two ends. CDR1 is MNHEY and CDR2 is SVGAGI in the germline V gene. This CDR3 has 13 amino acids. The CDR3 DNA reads TGTGCCAGCAGTTACGAGAAGACAGATACGCAGTATTTT. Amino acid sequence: CASSYEKTDTQYF.

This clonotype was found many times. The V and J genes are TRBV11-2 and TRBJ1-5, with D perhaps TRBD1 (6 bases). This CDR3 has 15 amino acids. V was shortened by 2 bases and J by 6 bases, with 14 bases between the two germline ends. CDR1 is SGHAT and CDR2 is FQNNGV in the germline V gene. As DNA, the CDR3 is TGTGCCAGCAGCTTAACAGGGTTCGGCGGTCAGCCCCAGCATTTT. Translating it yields CASSLTGFGGQPQHF.

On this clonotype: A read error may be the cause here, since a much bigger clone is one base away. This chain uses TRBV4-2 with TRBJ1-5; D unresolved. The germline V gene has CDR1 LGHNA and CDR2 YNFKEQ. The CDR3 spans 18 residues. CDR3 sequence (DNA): TGTACCAGCAGCCAAGAAGTCCAGGACCGGAGGCTCAATCAGCCCCAGCATTTT. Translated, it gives CTSSQEVQDRRLNQPQHF.

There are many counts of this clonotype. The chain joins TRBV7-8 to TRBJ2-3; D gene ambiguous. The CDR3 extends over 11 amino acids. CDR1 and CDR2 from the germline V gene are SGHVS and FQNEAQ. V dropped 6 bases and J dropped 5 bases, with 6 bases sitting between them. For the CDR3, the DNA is TGTGCCAGCAGTGATAAAGATACGCAGTATTTT. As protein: CASSDKDTQYF.

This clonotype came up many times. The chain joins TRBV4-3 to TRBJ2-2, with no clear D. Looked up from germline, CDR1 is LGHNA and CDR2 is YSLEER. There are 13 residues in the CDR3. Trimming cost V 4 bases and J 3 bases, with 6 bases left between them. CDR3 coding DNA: TGCGCCAGCAGCCCCGAATACACCGGGGAGCTGTTTTTT. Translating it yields CASSPEYTGELFF.

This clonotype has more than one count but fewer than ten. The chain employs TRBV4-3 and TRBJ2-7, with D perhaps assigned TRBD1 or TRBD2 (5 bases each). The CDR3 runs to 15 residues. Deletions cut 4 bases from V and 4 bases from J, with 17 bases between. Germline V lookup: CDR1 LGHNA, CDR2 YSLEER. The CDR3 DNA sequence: TGCGCCAGCAGCCTCGGGACCCCCGTCGGGTACGAGCAGTACTTC. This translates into CASSLGTPVGYEQYF.

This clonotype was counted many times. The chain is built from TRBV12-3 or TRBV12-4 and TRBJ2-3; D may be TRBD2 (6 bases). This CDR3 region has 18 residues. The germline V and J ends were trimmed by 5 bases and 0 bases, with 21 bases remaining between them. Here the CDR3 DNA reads TGTGCCAGCAGTCCAGCAAGCTCTAGCGACCCGAGCACAGATACGCAGTATTTT. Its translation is CASSPASSSDPSTDTQYF.

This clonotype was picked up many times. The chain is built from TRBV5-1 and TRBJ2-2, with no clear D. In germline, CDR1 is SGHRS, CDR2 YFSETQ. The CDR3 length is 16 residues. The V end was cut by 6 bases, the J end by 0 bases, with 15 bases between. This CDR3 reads CASIKDRVSNTGELFF. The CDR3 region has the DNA TGCGCCAGCATCAAGGACCGCGTCTCGAACACCGGGGAGCTGTTTTTT.

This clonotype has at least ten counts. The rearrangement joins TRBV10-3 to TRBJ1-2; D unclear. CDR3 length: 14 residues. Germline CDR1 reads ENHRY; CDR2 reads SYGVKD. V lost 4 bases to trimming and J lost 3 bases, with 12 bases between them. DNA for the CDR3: TGTGCCATCAGTGGGAGAGGAGGAGACTATGGCTACACCTTC. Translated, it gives CAISGRGGDYGYTF.

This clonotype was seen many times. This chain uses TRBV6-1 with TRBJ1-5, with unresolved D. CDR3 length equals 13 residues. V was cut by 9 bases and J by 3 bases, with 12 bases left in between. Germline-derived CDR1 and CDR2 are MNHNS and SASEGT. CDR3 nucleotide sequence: TGTGCCAGTCCGCGGCCCGACAATCAGCCCCAGCATTTT. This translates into CASPRPDNQPQHF.